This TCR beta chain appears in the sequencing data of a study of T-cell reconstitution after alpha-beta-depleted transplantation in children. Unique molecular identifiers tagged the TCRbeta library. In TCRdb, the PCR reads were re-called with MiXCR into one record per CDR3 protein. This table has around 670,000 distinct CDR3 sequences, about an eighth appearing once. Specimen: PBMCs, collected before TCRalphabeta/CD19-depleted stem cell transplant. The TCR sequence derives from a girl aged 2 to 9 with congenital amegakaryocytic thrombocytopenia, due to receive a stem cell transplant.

This chain's CDR3 is CAWSVRADTQYF. The DNA of the CDR3 is TGTGCCTGGAGTGTGAGGGCCGATACGCAGTATTTT. This chain links TRBV30 with TRBJ2-3; D perhaps matches TRBD2 (5 bases). V was pared by 0 bases and J by 6 bases, with 7 bases between. Germline V gene data show CDR1 as GTSNPN and CDR2 as SVGIG (reference sequence). The CDR3 spans 12 residues.